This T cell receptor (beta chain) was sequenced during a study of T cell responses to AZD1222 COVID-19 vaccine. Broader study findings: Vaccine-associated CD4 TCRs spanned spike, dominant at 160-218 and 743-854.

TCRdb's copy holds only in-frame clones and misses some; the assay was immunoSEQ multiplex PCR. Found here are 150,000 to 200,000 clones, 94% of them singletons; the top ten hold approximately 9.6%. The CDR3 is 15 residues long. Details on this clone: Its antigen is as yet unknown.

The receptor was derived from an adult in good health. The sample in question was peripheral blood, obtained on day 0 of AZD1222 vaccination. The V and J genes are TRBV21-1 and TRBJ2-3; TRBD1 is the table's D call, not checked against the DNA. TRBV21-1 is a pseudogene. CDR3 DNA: TGTGCCAGCAGGGTGCGGGACAGGTGGGTCGATACGCAGTATTTT. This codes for CASRVRDRWVDTQYF.